These 8 T cell receptor beta chains share one sample of origin, sequenced in a study of spatial heterogeneity in lung cancer. TCRdb redid the calling of the 5' RACE reads with MiXCR, one entry per CDR3 protein. Of about 70,000 distinct CDR3 sequences in the sample, around 8.9% were seen once. The sample's time point: blood at routine non-recurrence follow-up after resection. This material consisted of PBMCs, taken at follow-up. The receptors originated from a female donor with early-stage non-small cell lung cancer.

This clonotype was seen repeatedly, ten times or more. The rearrangement uses TRBV29-1 and TRBJ2-1, with 7 bases fitting TRBD2. Looked up from germline, CDR1 is SQVTM and CDR2 is ANQGSEA. Trimming at V came to 0 bases and at J to 7 bases, leaving 12 bases not matched to a gene. This CDR3 contains 16 residues. This chain's CDR3 is CSVEDGGTTKGNEQFF. DNA for the CDR3: TGCAGCGTTGAAGACGGAGGGACTACCAAAGGGAATGAGCAGTTCTTC.

This clonotype has a count of ten or more. The rearrangement joins TRBV13 to TRBJ1-3; D gene unclear. Germline V gene sequence: CDR1 PRHDT, CDR2 FYEKMQ (reference sequence). The V gene lost 7 bases and the J gene lost 0 bases, with 16 bases spanning the gap. There are 16 residues in the CDR3. The DNA of the CDR3 is TGTGCCAGCACACGACAAGGCTACCTCTCTGGAAACACCATATATTTT. Protein product: CASTRQGYLSGNTIYF. The full variable domain, with the rest looked up from reference TRBV13 and TRBJ1-3, is AAGVIQSPRHLIKEKRETATLKCYPIPRHDTVYWYQQGPGQDPQFLISFYEKMQSDKGSIPDRFSAQQFSDYHSELNMSSLELGDSALYFCASTRQGYLSGNTIYFGEGSWLTVV.

The chain joins TRBV27 to TRBJ2-2; no clear D gene. In germline, CDR1 is MNHEY, CDR2 SMNVEV (reference sequence). There are 13 residues in the CDR3. V shed 8 bases and J shed 7 bases, with 14 bases lying between them. The CDR3 loop is CASGPKADGELFF. Written as DNA, the CDR3 is TGTGCCAGCGGGCCTAAGGCCGACGGGGAGCTGTTTTTT.

The table lists this clonotype with many counts. The CDR3 DNA sequence: TGTGCCAGCAGCTTAAACCCCTCGGGGGCGGCGGGGGCCCAGTACTTC. Amino acid sequence: CASSLNPSGAAGAQYF. This sequence joins TRBV7-3 and TRBJ2-5, with a possible D match to TRBD2 (7 bases). In germline, CDR1 is SGHTA, CDR2 FQGTGA. The CDR3 contains 16 residues. V lost 1 base, J lost 9 bases, and 21 bases lay in between.

The chain links TRBV12-3 or TRBV12-4 to TRBJ2-1; the match to TRBD1 covers 12 bases. The ends lost 3 bases at V and 8 bases at J; junction bases unmatched: 5. CDR3 length equals 15 residues. As DNA, the CDR3 is TGTGCCAGCAGTTTTGGGGACAGGGGGCTCTATGAGCAGTTCTTC. As protein: CASSFGDRGLYEQFF.

This clonotype has just a few counts. This sequence joins TRBV4-1 and TRBJ1-1, with TRBD1 as a possible D gene (6 bases). The CDR3 extends over 15 amino acids. Germline V gives CDR1 MGHRA, CDR2 YSYEKL. V shed 3 bases and J shed 5 bases, with 16 bases lying between them. CDR3 region: CASSQGGGGKTEAFF. The DNA of the CDR3 is TGCGCCAGCAGCCAGGGTGGAGGGGGGAAAACTGAAGCTTTCTTT.

V gene TRBV3-1 combines with J gene TRBJ1-2; D not resolved. V lost 3 bases and J lost 5, with 4 bases in between. The CDR3 is 11 amino acids. The germline V gene encodes CDR1 LGHDT and CDR2 YNNKEL (reference sequence). The CDR3 region is CASSQAYGYTF. The CDR3 DNA is TGTGCCAGCAGCCAGGCATATGGCTACACCTTC.

The chain joins TRBV7-8 to TRBJ2-2, with TRBD2 identical over 8 bases. V was pared by 3 bases and J by 3 bases, with 3 bases of the junction left unmatched. CDR1 is SGHVS and CDR2 is FQNEAQ in the germline V gene. The CDR3 runs to 15 residues. CDR3 nucleotides: TGTGCCAGCAGCTTGCGACTAGCGTACACCGGGGAGCTGTTTTTT. It encodes CASSLRLAYTGELFF.